This T cell receptor (beta chain) was found in a study of tumor-infiltrating lymphocytes in primary liver carcinoma. As for the study in general: The patients comprised men and women between the ages of 30 and 69 years.

DNA and RNA were both co-extracted from about 19-30 mg of bulk tissue that had not been sorted. The V gene's germline CDR1 is MNHNY and CDR2 SVGAGI (reference sequence). CDR3 size: 14 residues. Trimming at V came to 8 bases and at J to 7 bases, leaving 12 bases not matched to a gene. Researchers generated TCR beta cDNA from roughly 510 ng of total RNA, relying on a constant-region primer. ARM-PCR, slightly modified, supplied the TCR beta libraries through three nested multiplex PCR rounds. A C-beta reverse primer was combined with TRBV1-TRBV30 forward primers in the first two PCR rounds, and each round had ten to eleven cycles. TCRdb called the multiplex PCR reads again in MiXCR, with one record for every CDR3 protein. Seen here are 75,000 to 90,000 distinct CDR3 sequences, approximately 70% observed once, and the top ten hold just under 20%. A note on this clonotype: Its antigen is not identified.

Broader study findings: It was tumor-adjacent and tumor-blood pairs that overlapped less than tumor region pairs did. When set against blood, tumors had a significantly higher top-250-clone fraction (p = 0.039).

The chain recombines TRBV6-6 with TRBJ2-7; 9 bases are a match to TRBD2. Sequencing input: liver tumor tissue from sampling region 1. Subset defined: tumor region T1, superior pole. The TCR originated in a man aged 40-50 years with primary liver carcinoma and hepatitis B virus infection. CDR3 residues: CASAYALAGGEQYF. CDR3 DNA sequence: TGTGCCAGCGCTTATGCACTAGCGGGTGGTGAGCAGTACTTC.